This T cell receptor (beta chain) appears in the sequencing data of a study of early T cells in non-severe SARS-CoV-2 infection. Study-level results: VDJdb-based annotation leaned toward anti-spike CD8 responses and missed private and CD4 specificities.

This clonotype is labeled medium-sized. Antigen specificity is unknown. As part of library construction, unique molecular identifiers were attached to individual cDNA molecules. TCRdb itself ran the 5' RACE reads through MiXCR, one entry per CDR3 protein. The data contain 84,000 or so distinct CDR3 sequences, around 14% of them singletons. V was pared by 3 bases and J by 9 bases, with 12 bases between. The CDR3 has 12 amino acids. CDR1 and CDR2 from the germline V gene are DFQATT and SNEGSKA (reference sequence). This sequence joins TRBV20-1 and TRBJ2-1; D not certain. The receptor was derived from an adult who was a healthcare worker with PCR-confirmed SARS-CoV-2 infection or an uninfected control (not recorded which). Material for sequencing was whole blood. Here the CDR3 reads CSARPPPGEQFF. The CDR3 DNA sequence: TGCAGTGCTAGGCCTCCACCGGGTGAGCAGTTCTTC.